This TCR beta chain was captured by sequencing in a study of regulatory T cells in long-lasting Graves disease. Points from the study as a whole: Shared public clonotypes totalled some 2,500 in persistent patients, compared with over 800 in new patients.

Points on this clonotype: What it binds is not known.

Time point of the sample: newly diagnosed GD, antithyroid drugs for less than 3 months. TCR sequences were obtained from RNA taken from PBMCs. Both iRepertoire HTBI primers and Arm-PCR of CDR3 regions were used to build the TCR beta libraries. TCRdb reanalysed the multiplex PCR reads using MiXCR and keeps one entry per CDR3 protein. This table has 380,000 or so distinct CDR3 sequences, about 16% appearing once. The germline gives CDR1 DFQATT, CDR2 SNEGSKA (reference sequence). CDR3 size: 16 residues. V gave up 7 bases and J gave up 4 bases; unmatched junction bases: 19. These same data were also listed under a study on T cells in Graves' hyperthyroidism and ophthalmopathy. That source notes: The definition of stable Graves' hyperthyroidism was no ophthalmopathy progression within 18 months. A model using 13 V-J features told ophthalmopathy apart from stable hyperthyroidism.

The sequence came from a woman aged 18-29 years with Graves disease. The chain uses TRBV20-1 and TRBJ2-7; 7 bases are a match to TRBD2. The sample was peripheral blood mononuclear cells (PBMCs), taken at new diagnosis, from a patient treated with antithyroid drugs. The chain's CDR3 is CSGTSPLRTSVYEQYF. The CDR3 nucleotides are TGCAGTGGGACTTCTCCGCTAAGAACTAGCGTATACGAGCAGTACTTC.